Below, one T cell receptor (beta chain) is given with its context. Assay: immunoSEQ multiplex PCR; the TCRdb copy retains only in-frame clones and omits some. Among about 520,000 clones listed, 70% to 85% were seen once. This record belongs to a study of shared clonotypes between healthy human individuals. The CDR3 consists of 15 residues. Germline CDR1 is MNHEY and CDR2 is SMNVEV (reference sequence). J gave up 2 bases and V 6 bases, and 10 bases lay outside the gene matches. The TCR originated in a woman in her thirties or forties in good health. Some clones in this sample may be carry-over from other donors' samples. This chain joins TRBV27 and TRBJ2-7; 7 bases are shared with TRBD2. The sequencing input was PBMCs. Here the CDR3 reads CASRAPGGPTYEQYF. The CDR3 DNA follows: TGTGCCAGCAGAGCACCGGGAGGACCAACCTACGAGCAGTACTTC.